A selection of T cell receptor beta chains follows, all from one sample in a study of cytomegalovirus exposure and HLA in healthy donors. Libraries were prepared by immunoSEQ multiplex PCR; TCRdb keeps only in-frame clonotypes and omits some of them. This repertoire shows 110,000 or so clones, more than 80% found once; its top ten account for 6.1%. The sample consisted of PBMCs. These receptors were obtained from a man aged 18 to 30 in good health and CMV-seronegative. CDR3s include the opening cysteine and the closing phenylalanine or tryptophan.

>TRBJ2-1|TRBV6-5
CASTPGLAGINEQFF
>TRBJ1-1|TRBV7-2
CASSLALGQGLNTEAFF
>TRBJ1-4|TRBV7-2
CASSQDPSGGNEKLFF
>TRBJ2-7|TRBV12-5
CASGSTGGWYEQYF
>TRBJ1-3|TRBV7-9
CSSSLVGQSSGNTIYF
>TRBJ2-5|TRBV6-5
CASSFWDRQETQYF
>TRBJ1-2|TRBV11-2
CASSMDRNYGYTF
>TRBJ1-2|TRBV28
CASSTQGRRYTF
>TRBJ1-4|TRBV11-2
CASSLETGGDEKLFF
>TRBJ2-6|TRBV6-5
CASSYGQSSGTNVLTF
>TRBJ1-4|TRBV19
CASSAQVTNEKLFF
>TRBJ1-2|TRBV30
CAWRSGVNGYTF
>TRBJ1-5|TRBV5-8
CASSSGTGGPWGNQPQHF
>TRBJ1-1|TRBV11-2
CASSTPREAEAFF